One and the same sample provided the 2 T cell receptor beta chains below, sequenced in a study of T-cell memory formation after mild COVID-19. One entry per CDR3 protein, called by TCRdb with MiXCR from the 5' RACE reads. This table has roughly 610,000 distinct CDR3 sequences, approximately 15% appearing once. Input material: PBMCs or a T cell subset sorted from them (not recorded which). These receptor sequences come from an adult woman who had mild COVID-19 (a few samples of this study predate the infection). Cell type and time point are not known.

Notes on this clonotype: The junction does not match germline at one end; this may be a read error. This chain links TRBV6-2 or TRBV6-3 with TRBJ2-7; D is perhaps TRBD2 (6 bases). CDR1 and CDR2 (germline): MNHEY, SVGEGT. The CDR3 is 15 residues long. The CDR3, as DNA: TGTGACAGCAGTTACTCTTCGGGAGTGGCCTACGAGCAGTACTTC. This encodes CDSSYSSGVAYEQYF.

This clonotype was seen a few times. This chain uses TRBV9 with TRBJ2-5; D unclear. Trimming shortened V by 0 bases and J by 2 bases, and 11 bases separated the two germline ends. This CDR3 spans 15 amino acids. CDR1 is SGDLS, CDR2 YYNGEE, per germline. CDR3 sequence: CASSVGTDRQETQYF. CDR3 DNA: TGTGCCAGCAGCGTAGGAACAGATAGACAAGAGACCCAGTACTTC.